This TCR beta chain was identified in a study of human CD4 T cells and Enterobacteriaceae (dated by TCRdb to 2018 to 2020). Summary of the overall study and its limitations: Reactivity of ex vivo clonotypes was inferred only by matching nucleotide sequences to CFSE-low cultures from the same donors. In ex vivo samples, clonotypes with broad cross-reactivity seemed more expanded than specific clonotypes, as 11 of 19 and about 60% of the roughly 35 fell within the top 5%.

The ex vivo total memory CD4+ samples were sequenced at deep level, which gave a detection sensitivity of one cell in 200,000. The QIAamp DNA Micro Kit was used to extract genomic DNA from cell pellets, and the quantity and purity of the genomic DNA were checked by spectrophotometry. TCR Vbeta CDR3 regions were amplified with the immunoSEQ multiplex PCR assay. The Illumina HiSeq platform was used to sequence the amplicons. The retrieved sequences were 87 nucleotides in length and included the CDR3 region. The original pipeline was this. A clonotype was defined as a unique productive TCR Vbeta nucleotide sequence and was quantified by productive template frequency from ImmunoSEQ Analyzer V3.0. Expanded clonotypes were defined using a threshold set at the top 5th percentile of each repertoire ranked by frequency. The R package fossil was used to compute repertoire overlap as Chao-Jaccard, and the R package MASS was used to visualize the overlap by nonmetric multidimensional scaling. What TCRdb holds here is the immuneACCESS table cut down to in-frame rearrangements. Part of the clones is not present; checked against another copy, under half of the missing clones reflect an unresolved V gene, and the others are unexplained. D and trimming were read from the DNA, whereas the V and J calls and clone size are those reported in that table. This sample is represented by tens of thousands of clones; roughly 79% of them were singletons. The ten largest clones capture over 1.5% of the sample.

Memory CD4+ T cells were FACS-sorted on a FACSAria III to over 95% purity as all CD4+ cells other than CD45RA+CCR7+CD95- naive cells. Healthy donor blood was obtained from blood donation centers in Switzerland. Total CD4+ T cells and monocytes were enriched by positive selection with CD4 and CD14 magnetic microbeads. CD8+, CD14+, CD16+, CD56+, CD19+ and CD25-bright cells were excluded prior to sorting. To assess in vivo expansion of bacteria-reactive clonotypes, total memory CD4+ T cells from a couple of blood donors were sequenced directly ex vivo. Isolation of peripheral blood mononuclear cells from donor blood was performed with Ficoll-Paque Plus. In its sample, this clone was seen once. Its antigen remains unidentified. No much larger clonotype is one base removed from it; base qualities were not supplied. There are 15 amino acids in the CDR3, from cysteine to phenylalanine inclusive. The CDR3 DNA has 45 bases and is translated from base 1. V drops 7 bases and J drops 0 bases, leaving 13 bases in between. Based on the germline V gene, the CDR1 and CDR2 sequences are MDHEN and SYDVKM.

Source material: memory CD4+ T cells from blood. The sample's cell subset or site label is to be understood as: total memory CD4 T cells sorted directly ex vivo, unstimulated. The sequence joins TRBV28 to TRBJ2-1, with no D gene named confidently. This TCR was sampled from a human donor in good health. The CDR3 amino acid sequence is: CASTANSSSYNEQFF. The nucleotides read TGTGCCAGCACTGCGAACTCGAGCTCCTACAATGAGCAGTTCTTC.